A selection of T cell receptor beta chains follows, all from one sample in a study of response to subunit inactivated influenza vaccine. TCRdb reprocessed the RT-PCR reads via MiXCR and lists one record per CDR3 protein. The sample lists approximately 570,000 distinct CDR3 sequences, about 8% occurring once. The sequencing here drew on PBMCs from blood, taken 23 months after vaccination. These receptors originate from a man between 50 and 69 years old who received an inactivated influenza vaccine. The CDR3 runs from the conserved cysteine through the conserved F or W. Each record gives: CDR3 protein, CDR3 DNA, V gene, D gene, J gene, clone size. A D gene is named only where the DNA matches it firmly. Some rows have no size entry. The others give once, few or many, or a class for an expanded clone.

CDR3aa: CASSQYRTDNEQFF
CDR3nt: TGCGCCAGCAGCCAATACCGGACTGACAATGAGCAGTTCTTC
v_gene: TRBV4-1
d_gene: NA
j_gene: TRBJ2-1
abundance: few

CDR3aa: CSAGNTIYF
CDR3nt: TGCAGTGCTGGAAACACCATATATTTT
v_gene: TRBV20-1
d_gene: NA
j_gene: TRBJ1-3
abundance: NA

CDR3aa: CASSGTSFYNEQFF
CDR3nt: TGTGCCAGCAGCGGGACTAGCTTTTACAATGAGCAGTTCTTC
v_gene: TRBV28
d_gene: TRBD2
j_gene: TRBJ2-1
abundance: few

CDR3aa: CASSLYSHGELFF
CDR3nt: TGCGCCAGCAGCTTGTACAGCCACGGGGAGCTGTTTTTT
v_gene: TRBV5-1
d_gene: NA
j_gene: TRBJ2-2
abundance: many

CDR3aa: CASSQERTATDTQYF
CDR3nt: TGCGCCAGCAGCCAAGAGAGGACAGCTACAGATACGCAGTATTTT
v_gene: TRBV4-1
d_gene: NA
j_gene: TRBJ2-3
abundance: few

CDR3aa: CSALAGTGGKYEQYF
CDR3nt: TGCAGTGCGCTTGCCGGGACAGGGGGCAAGTACGAGCAGTACTTC
v_gene: TRBV20-1
d_gene: TRBD1
j_gene: TRBJ2-7
abundance: few

CDR3aa: CSALTSGHYNEQFF
CDR3nt: TGCAGTGCGCTAACTAGCGGTCATTACAATGAGCAGTTCTTC
v_gene: TRBV20-1
d_gene: TRBD2
j_gene: TRBJ2-1
abundance: many

CDR3aa: CASSSDRAAGYTF
CDR3nt: TGTGCCAGCAGTTCCGACAGGGCGGCCGGCTACACCTTC
v_gene: TRBV27
d_gene: TRBD1
j_gene: TRBJ1-2
abundance: many

CDR3aa: CATSGGQGRVETQYF
CDR3nt: TGTGCCACCAGCGGGGGACAGGGGAGGGTGGAGACCCAGTACTTC
v_gene: TRBV15
d_gene: TRBD1
j_gene: TRBJ2-5
abundance: many

CDR3aa: CSARDWDSSYNEQFF
CDR3nt: TGCAGTGCTAGAGATTGGGATAGCTCCTACAATGAGCAGTTCTTC
v_gene: TRBV20-1
d_gene: NA
j_gene: TRBJ2-1
abundance: NA

CDR3aa: CASSVDTLAGTMDTQYF
CDR3nt: TGTGCCAGCAGCGTAGATACACTAGCGGGAACTATGGATACGCAGTATTTT
v_gene: TRBV9
d_gene: TRBD2
j_gene: TRBJ2-3
abundance: NA

CDR3aa: CASRGQGDGYTF
CDR3nt: TGTGCCAGCAGGGGACAGGGGGACGGCTACACCTTC
v_gene: TRBV2
d_gene: TRBD1
j_gene: TRBJ1-2
abundance: many

CDR3aa: CASRDDTGNQPQHF
CDR3nt: TGTGCCAGCAGGGACGACACCGGCAATCAGCCCCAGCATTTT
v_gene: TRBV2
d_gene: NA
j_gene: TRBJ1-5
abundance: NA

CDR3aa: CASLSRRGRTEAFF
CDR3nt: TGTGCCAGCCTCTCCCGCCGGGGAAGGACTGAAGCTTTCTTT
v_gene: TRBV12-3/TRBV12-4
d_gene: NA
j_gene: TRBJ1-1
abundance: many

CDR3aa: CASSLFAGLSYEQYF
CDR3nt: TGTGCCAGCAGTTTATTCGCAGGGCTTTCGTACGAGCAGTACTTC
v_gene: TRBV28
d_gene: NA
j_gene: TRBJ2-7
abundance: few

CDR3aa: CASSHLKGETSYEQYF
CDR3nt: TGCGCCAGCAGCCATTTGAAGGGCGAGACCTCCTACGAGCAGTACTTC
v_gene: TRBV4-1
d_gene: NA
j_gene: TRBJ2-7
abundance: few

CDR3aa: CASSLQGRRETQYF
CDR3nt: TGTGCCAGCAGCTTACAGGGCCGAAGAGAGACCCAGTACTTC
v_gene: TRBV7-9
d_gene: NA
j_gene: TRBJ2-5
abundance: many

CDR3aa: CASSLEGSGNTIYF
CDR3nt: TGCGCCAGCAGCTTGGAGGGCTCTGGAAACACCATATATTTT
v_gene: TRBV5-1
d_gene: NA
j_gene: TRBJ1-3
abundance: many

CDR3aa: CASSLNRDGEQYF
CDR3nt: TGTGCCAGCAGTTTAAACAGGGACGGCGAGCAGTACTTC
v_gene: TRBV12-3/TRBV12-4
d_gene: NA
j_gene: TRBJ2-7
abundance: few

CDR3aa: CASSQNPADSSYNSPLHF
CDR3nt: TGTGCCAGCAGCCAAAACCCGGCAGATAGCTCCTATAATTCACCCCTCCACTTT
v_gene: TRBV4-2
d_gene: NA
j_gene: TRBJ1-6
abundance: few

CDR3aa: CASSRMYEQYF
CDR3nt: TGTGCCAGCAGCCGCATGTACGAGCAGTACTTC
v_gene: TRBV2
d_gene: NA
j_gene: TRBJ2-7
abundance: NA

CDR3aa: CASSHLLLRFTDTQYF
CDR3nt: TGCGCCAGCAGCCATCTACTACTACGATTCACAGATACGCAGTATTTT
v_gene: TRBV4-1
d_gene: NA
j_gene: TRBJ2-3
abundance: NA

CDR3aa: CASSLGLAGGRGDTQYF
CDR3nt: TGTGCCAGCAGCTTAGGACTAGCGGGGGGCCGGGGAGATACGCAGTATTTT
v_gene: TRBV7-2
d_gene: TRBD2
j_gene: TRBJ2-3
abundance: many

CDR3aa: CASSLGTSVTGELFF
CDR3nt: TGTGCCAGCAGCCTCGGGACTAGCGTCACCGGGGAGCTGTTTTTT
v_gene: TRBV7-3
d_gene: TRBD2
j_gene: TRBJ2-2
abundance: NA

CDR3aa: CASSLVQGRYEQYF
CDR3nt: TGTGCCAGCAGTTTAGTACAGGGCAGGTACGAGCAGTACTTC
v_gene: TRBV28
d_gene: NA
j_gene: TRBJ2-7
abundance: NA

CDR3aa: CASSYRGGSGNEQFF
CDR3nt: TGTGCCAGCAGTTACCGCGGGGGAAGTGGCAATGAGCAGTTCTTC
v_gene: TRBV6-2/TRBV6-3
d_gene: TRBD2
j_gene: TRBJ2-1
abundance: NA

CDR3aa: CASSQLVDSAHRNEQFF
CDR3nt: TGCGCCAGCAGCCAATTGGTTGACAGTGCCCATCGGAATGAGCAGTTCTTC
v_gene: TRBV4-3
d_gene: NA
j_gene: TRBJ2-1
abundance: NA

CDR3aa: CASSPRGQGSWEQYF
CDR3nt: TGTGCCAGCAGCCCACGGGGACAGGGTAGTTGGGAGCAGTACTTC
v_gene: TRBV16
d_gene: TRBD1
j_gene: TRBJ2-7
abundance: many

CDR3aa: CASSSGARFGKLFF
CDR3nt: TGTGCCAGCAGCTCTGGGGCACGCTTTGGGAAACTGTTTTTT
v_gene: TRBV7-2
d_gene: NA
j_gene: TRBJ1-4
abundance: few

CDR3aa: CASSQVASPGNEQFF
CDR3nt: TGTGCCAGCAGCCAAGTTGCCTCCCCGGGGAATGAGCAGTTCTTC
v_gene: TRBV3-1
d_gene: NA
j_gene: TRBJ2-1
abundance: NA

CDR3aa: CASTNPLVSGNTIYF
CDR3nt: TGTGCCAGCACCAACCCCCTGGTCTCTGGAAACACCATATATTTT
v_gene: TRBV2
d_gene: NA
j_gene: TRBJ1-3
abundance: many

CDR3aa: CASSLAIGDEQYF
CDR3nt: TGTGCCAGCAGCTTAGCGATCGGGGACGAGCAGTACTTC
v_gene: TRBV7-8
d_gene: NA
j_gene: TRBJ2-7
abundance: many

CDR3aa: CSAPGQGRDTQYF
CDR3nt: TGCAGTGCTCCGGGACAGGGTAGAGATACGCAGTATTTT
v_gene: TRBV20-1
d_gene: TRBD1
j_gene: TRBJ2-3
abundance: many

CDR3aa: CASSYSFNEKLFF
CDR3nt: TGTGCCAGCAGTTACTCCTTCAATGAAAAACTGTTTTTT
v_gene: TRBV6-2/TRBV6-3
d_gene: NA
j_gene: TRBJ1-4
abundance: many

CDR3aa: CASSDPVLGRDTQYF
CDR3nt: TGTGCCAGCAGCGACCCGGTTCTGGGCAGGGATACGCAGTATTTT
v_gene: TRBV7-9
d_gene: NA
j_gene: TRBJ2-3
abundance: many

CDR3aa: CASSPRREPNEKLFF
CDR3nt: TGTGCCAGCAGCCCGAGGCGGGAACCTAATGAAAAACTGTTTTTT
v_gene: TRBV7-9
d_gene: NA
j_gene: TRBJ1-4
abundance: many

CDR3aa: CASRGTGKDEQYF
CDR3nt: TGTGCCAGCAGAGGGACAGGGAAGGACGAGCAGTACTTC
v_gene: TRBV6-2/TRBV6-3
d_gene: TRBD1
j_gene: TRBJ2-7
abundance: NA

CDR3aa: CASSLWHSGNTIYF
CDR3nt: TGCGCCAGCAGCTTGTGGCACTCTGGAAACACCATATATTTT
v_gene: TRBV5-1
d_gene: NA
j_gene: TRBJ1-3
abundance: many

CDR3aa: CASSTPAEGNTIYF
CDR3nt: TGTGCCAGCAGCACCCCGGCCGAAGGAAACACCATATATTTT
v_gene: TRBV3-1
d_gene: NA
j_gene: TRBJ1-3
abundance: few

CDR3aa: CASSIGDQVYSNQPQHF
CDR3nt: TGTGCCAGTAGTATCGGCGATCAGGTGTATAGCAATCAGCCCCAGCATTTT
v_gene: TRBV19
d_gene: NA
j_gene: TRBJ1-5
abundance: few

CDR3aa: CASSYSKWTDDSNQPQHF
CDR3nt: TGTGCCAGCAGTTACTCGAAGTGGACAGACGATAGCAATCAGCCCCAGCATTTT
v_gene: TRBV6-2/TRBV6-3
d_gene: NA
j_gene: TRBJ1-5
abundance: NA

CDR3aa: CSAARLAGLLTDTQYF
CDR3nt: TGCAGTGCTGCCCGGCTAGCGGGGCTACTCACAGATACGCAGTATTTT
v_gene: TRBV20-1
d_gene: TRBD2
j_gene: TRBJ2-3
abundance: NA

CDR3aa: CSATTLSTDTQYF
CDR3nt: TGCAGTGCAACGACTCTGAGCACAGATACGCAGTATTTT
v_gene: TRBV20-1
d_gene: NA
j_gene: TRBJ2-3
abundance: few

CDR3aa: CASSGGVIDTQYF
CDR3nt: TGTGCCAGCAGCGGCGGGGTGATCGATACGCAGTATTTT
v_gene: TRBV5-6
d_gene: NA
j_gene: TRBJ2-3
abundance: NA

CDR3aa: CSASSQWGTASDTQYF
CDR3nt: TGCAGTGCTAGTTCCCAATGGGGGACAGCCTCAGATACGCAGTATTTT
v_gene: TRBV20-1
d_gene: TRBD1
j_gene: TRBJ2-3
abundance: many

CDR3aa: CASSARRTLTRDTF
CDR3nt: TGTGCCAGCAGCGCAAGACGGACGCTAACGAGGGACACCTTC
v_gene: TRBV5-6
d_gene: NA
j_gene: TRBJ1-2
abundance: NA

CDR3aa: CASSHYPNEQFF
CDR3nt: TGTGCCAGCAGCCATTACCCGAATGAGCAGTTCTTC
v_gene: TRBV3-1
d_gene: NA
j_gene: TRBJ2-1
abundance: few

CDR3aa: CASGLTRGPSKEFF
CDR3nt: TGTGCTAGTGGTTTAACACGGGGACCCTCAAAGGAGTTCTTC
v_gene: TRBV12-5
d_gene: NA
j_gene: TRBJ2-1
abundance: many

CDR3aa: CASSQVRLEDTQYF
CDR3nt: TGTGCCAGCAGCCAAGTTAGGCTAGAAGATACGCAGTATTTT
v_gene: TRBV4-2
d_gene: NA
j_gene: TRBJ2-3
abundance: few

CDR3aa: CASSFDRDYEQYF
CDR3nt: TGTGCCAGCAGTTTTGACAGGGACTACGAGCAGTACTTC
v_gene: TRBV12-3/TRBV12-4
d_gene: TRBD1
j_gene: TRBJ2-7
abundance: few

CDR3aa: CASSFPEGVYGYTF
CDR3nt: TGTGCCAGCAGCTTTCCCGAGGGGGTCTATGGCTACACCTTC
v_gene: TRBV7-2
d_gene: NA
j_gene: TRBJ1-2
abundance: few

CDR3aa: CASTKGGLGNEQFF
CDR3nt: TGCGCCAGCACCAAAGGCGGTCTCGGCAATGAGCAGTTCTTC
v_gene: TRBV5-1
d_gene: NA
j_gene: TRBJ2-1
abundance: many

CDR3aa: CASSLEGQYNEQFF
CDR3nt: TGCGCCAGCAGCTTGGAGGGACAGTACAATGAGCAGTTCTTC
v_gene: TRBV5-1
d_gene: TRBD1
j_gene: TRBJ2-1
abundance: few

CDR3aa: CASSLVSRGNTEAFF
CDR3nt: TGTGCCAGCAGCTTAGTTTCACGCGGGAACACTGAAGCTTTCTTT
v_gene: TRBV7-2
d_gene: NA
j_gene: TRBJ1-1
abundance: NA

CDR3aa: CASSEAPGQGNF
CDR3nt: TGTGCCAGCAGTGAGGCACCGGGACAGGGCAACTTC
v_gene: TRBV2
d_gene: TRBD1
j_gene: TRBJ2-5
abundance: NA